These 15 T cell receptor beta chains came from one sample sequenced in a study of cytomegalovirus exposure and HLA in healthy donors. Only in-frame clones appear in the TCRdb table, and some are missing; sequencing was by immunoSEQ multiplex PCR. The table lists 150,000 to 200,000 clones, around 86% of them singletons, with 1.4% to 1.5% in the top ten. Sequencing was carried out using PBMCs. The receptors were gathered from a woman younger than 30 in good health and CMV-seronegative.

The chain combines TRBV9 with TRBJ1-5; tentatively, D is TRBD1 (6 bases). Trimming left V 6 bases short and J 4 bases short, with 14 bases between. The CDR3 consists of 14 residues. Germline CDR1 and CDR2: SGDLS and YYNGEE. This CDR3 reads CASILTQGNQPQHF. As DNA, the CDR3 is TGTGCCAGCATCCTTACGCAGGGGAATCAGCCCCAGCATTTT.

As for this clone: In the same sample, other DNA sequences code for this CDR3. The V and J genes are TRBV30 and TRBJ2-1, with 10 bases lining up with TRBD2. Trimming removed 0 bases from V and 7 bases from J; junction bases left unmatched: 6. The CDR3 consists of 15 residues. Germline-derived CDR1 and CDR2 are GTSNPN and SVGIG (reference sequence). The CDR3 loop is CAWSVAAGGRNEQFF. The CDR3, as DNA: TGTGCCTGGAGTGTAGCAGCGGGAGGGAGGAATGAGCAGTTCTTC.

The CDR3 DNA reads as TGTGCCAGCAGGTATCTTCGGGAAAGCGGCTACACCTTC. It encodes CASRYLRESGYTF. J is TRBJ1-2 and V is TRBV6-1; D unresolved. With 6 bases removed from V and 8 bases from J, the gap between germline ends came to 16 bases. CDR3 length: 13 residues. Germline V gene lookup returns CDR1 MNHNS and CDR2 SASEGT.

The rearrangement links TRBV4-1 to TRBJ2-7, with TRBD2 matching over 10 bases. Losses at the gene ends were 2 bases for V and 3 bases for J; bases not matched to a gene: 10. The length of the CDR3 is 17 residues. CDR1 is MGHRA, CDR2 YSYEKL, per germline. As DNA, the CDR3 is TGCGCCAGCAGCCAACTAGCGGGAGTCCTCACGTTCTACGAGCAGTACTTC. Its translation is CASSQLAGVLTFYEQYF.

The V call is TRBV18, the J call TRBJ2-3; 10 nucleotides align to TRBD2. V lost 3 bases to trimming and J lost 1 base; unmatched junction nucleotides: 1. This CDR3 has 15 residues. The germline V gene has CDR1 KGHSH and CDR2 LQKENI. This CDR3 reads CASSPSGGGTDTQYF. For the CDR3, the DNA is TGTGCCAGCTCACCGAGCGGGGGGGGCACAGATACGCAGTATTTT.

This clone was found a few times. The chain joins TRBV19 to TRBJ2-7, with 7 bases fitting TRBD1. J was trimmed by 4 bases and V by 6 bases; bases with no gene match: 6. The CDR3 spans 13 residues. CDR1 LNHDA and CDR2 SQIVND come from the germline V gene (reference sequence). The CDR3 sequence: CASSPGQSYEQYF. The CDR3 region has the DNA TGTGCCAGTAGCCCGGGACAGAGTTACGAGCAGTACTTC.

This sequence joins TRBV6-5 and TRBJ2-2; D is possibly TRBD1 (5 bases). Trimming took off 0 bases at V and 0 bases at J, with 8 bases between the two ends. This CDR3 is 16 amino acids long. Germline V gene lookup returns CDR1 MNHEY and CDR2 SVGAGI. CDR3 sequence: CASSYSTATNTGELFF. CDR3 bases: TGTGCCAGCAGTTACTCGACAGCCACGAACACCGGGGAGCTGTTTTTT.

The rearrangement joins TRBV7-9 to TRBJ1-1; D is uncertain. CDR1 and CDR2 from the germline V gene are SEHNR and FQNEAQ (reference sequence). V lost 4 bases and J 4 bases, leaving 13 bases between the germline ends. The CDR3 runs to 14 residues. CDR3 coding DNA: TGTGCCAGCAGCTCACGTCTACCTGCCACTGAAGCTTTCTTT. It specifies CASSSRLPATEAFF.

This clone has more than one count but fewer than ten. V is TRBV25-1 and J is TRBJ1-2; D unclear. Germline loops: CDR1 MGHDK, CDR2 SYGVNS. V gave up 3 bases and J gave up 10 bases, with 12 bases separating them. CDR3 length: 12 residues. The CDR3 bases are TGTGCCAGCAGTGACGGTATTCCCAACTACACCTTC. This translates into CASSDGIPNYTF.

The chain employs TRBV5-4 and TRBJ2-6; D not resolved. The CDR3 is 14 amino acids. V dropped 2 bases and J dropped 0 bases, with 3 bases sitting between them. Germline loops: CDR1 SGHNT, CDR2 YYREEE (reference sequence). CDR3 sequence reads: CASSFRSGANVLTF. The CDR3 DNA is TGTGCCAGCAGCTTCCGCTCTGGGGCCAACGTCCTGACTTTC.

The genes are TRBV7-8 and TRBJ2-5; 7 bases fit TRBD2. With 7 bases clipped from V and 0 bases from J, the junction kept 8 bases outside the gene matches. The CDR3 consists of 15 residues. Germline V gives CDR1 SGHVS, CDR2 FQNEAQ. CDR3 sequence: CASKSRRGYQETQYF. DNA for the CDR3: TGTGCCAGCAAGTCTCGGCGGGGGTACCAAGAGACCCAGTACTTC.

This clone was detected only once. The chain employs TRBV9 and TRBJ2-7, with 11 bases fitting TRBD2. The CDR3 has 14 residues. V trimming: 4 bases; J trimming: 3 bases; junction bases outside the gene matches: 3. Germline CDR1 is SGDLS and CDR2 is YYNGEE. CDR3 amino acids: CASSNGTSGYEQYF. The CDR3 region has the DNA TGTGCCAGCAGCAACGGGACTAGCGGCTACGAGCAGTACTTC.

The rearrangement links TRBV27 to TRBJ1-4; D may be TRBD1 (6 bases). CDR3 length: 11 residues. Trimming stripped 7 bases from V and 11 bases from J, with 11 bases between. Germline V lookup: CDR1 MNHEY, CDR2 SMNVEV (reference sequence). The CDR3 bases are TGTGCCAGCATAGGGAGGGGGAAACTGTTTTTT. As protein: CASIGRGKLFF.

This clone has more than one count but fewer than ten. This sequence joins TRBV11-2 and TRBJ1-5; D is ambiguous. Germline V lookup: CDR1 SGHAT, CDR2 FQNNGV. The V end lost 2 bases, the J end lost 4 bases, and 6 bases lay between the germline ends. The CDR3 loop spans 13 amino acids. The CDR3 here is CASSLQTNQPQHF. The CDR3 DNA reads TGTGCCAGCAGCTTACAGACAAATCAGCCCCAGCATTTT.

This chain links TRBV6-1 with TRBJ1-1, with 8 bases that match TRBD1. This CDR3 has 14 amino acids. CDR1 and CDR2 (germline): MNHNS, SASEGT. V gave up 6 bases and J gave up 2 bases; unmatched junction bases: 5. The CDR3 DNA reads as TGTGCCAGCAGCCGGGACAGGAAAAACACTGAAGCTTTCTTT. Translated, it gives CASSRDRKNTEAFF.